Detailed here is one T cell receptor beta chain. Its specificity is not known. With the Oncomine TCR Beta short-read assay, DNA from cultured CD4+ T cells was sequenced. TCRdb re-analysed the PCR reads in MiXCR, keeping a single row per CDR3 protein. The sample holds 20,000 or so distinct CDR3 sequences, about 41% seen once. As to treatment: approximately 9-day PBMC culture with coronavirus spike peptide pools or control peptides (ViraFEST assay). The data were taken from a study of vaccination and CD4 T cells after COVID-19. Study results and limitations: Median SARS-CoV-2-reactive clonotype numbers rose nonsignificantly, about 21 to 38.

CDR3 length equals 15 residues. The germline gives CDR1 DFQATT, CDR2 SNEGSKA (reference sequence). V was trimmed by 2 bases and J by 2 bases, leaving 13 bases between them. The source of this sequence is a human donor who had recovered from COVID-19. This chain links TRBV20-1 with TRBJ1-5, with unresolved D. Sequenced material: CD4+ T cells from blood, cultured in vitro. CDR3 loop: CSARPPGGRNQPQHF. In DNA form, the CDR3 reads TGCAGTGCTAGACCCCCCGGAGGTCGCAATCAGCCCCAGCATTTT.